Listed below are T cell receptor beta chains from one sample, sequenced in a study of immune characterization of retroperitoneal liposarcoma. One entry per CDR3 protein results from TCRdb running MiXCR on the PCR reads. This sample has roughly 9,800 distinct CDR3 sequences, with 30% to 45% found just once. Specimen: tumor tissue. The receptor source for this set is a male donor with retroperitoneal liposarcoma. CDR3s include the opening cysteine and the closing phenylalanine or tryptophan. The D gene is left open where the match is weak.

j_call	v_call	d_call	cdr3_aa
NA	TRBV6-2/TRBV6-3	TRBD2	CASSYAGGGYEQYF
NA	TRBV6-1	TRBD1	CASSERVGGLYEQYF
TRBJ2-1	TRBV7-2	TRBD1	CASSADRDPSYNEQFF
NA	TRBV7-2	NA	CASSSTRGDSYEQYF
TRBJ1-3	TRBV7-8	NA	CASSLKATETGNTIYF
TRBJ2-5	TRBV11-3	TRBD2	CASSPGTGRGLSQETQYF
NA	TRBV12-3/TRBV12-4	NA	CASCYSTTQETQYF
TRBJ2-3	TRBV7-1	TRBD2	CASSPDLGAGGPDTQYF
TRBJ2-1	TRBV27	TRBD2	CASSYYPVREGYGNEQFF
TRBJ2-1	TRBV6-1	TRBD2	CASWRLASNEQFF
TRBJ1-5	TRBV7-2	TRBD1	CASSAGTEVSQHF
TRBJ2-1	TRBV6-6	NA	CASSYSTVSFEQFF
TRBJ2-1	TRBV6-2/TRBV6-3	TRBD1	CASSWRDRASNEQFF
TRBJ2-7	TRBV10-2	NA	CASTPRDGSSYEQYF
TRBJ2-1	TRBV27	TRBD2	CASSLLAGGPGNEQFF
TRBJ2-1	TRBV27	TRBD2	CASSSPGTSGTYEQFF
TRBJ2-3	TRBV7-2	TRBD2	CASSLAPAGGPDTQYF
NA	TRBV7-6	NA	CASSLRQGGYEQYF
TRBJ2-3	TRBV6-1	NA	CASSEAYGTPGDTQYF
TRBJ2-1	TRBV6-1	NA	CASSGEQGDEQFF
TRBJ2-1	TRBV11-3	TRBD1	CASSPWWGQVLTSSYEQFF
TRBJ2-2	TRBV24-1	NA	CATSEPGAGRGGELFF
TRBJ1-5	TRBV6-8	NA	CASSYRDKRQPQHF
TRBJ2-4	TRBV6-1	TRBD2	CASSMSGDAKNIQYF
TRBJ2-1	TRBV6-1	TRBD1	CASRRGPYNEQFF
TRBJ2-3	TRBV20-1	NA	CSAAPYGGGTDTQYF
TRBJ2-6	TRBV6-1	NA	CASSEVGPSGANVLTF
TRBJ1-1	TRBV6-1	TRBD1	CETCPGIRGTANTEAFF
TRBJ2-4	TRBV11-3	NA	CASRQGTEQYF
TRBJ2-5	TRBV6-1	TRBD1	CATDRTGKETQYF
TRBJ1-5	TRBV6-6	NA	CASSYSQGRIFQPQHF
TRBJ2-1	TRBV7-6	NA	CASSLGAETYEQFF
TRBJ2-3	TRBV11-3	NA	CASSFGGRYTDTQYF